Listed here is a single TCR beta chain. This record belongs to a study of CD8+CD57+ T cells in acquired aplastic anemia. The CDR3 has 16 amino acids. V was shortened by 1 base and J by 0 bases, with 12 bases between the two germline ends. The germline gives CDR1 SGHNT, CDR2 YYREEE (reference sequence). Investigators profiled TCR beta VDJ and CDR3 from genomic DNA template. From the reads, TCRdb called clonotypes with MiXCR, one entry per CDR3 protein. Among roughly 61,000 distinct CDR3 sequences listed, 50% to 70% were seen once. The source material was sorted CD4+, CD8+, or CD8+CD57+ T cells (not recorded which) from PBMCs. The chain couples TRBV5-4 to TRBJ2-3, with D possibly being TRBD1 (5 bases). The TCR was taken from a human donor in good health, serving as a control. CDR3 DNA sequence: TGTGCCAGCAGCTTGTCAGGGCTGCACAGCACAGATACGCAGTATTTT. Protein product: CASSLSGLHSTDTQYF.